Below, 14 T cell receptor beta chains from the same sample are listed, as sequenced in a study of human thymus T cells. Resections from corrective heart surgery provided thymus tissue. TCRdb's table, derived via immunoSEQ multiplex PCR, lists solely in-frame clones and lacks some. There are tens of thousands of clones in the sample; roughly 96% occur only once, and roughly 0.03% lies in the top ten. The sequencing input was thymus tissue. The receptor source for this set is a boy under two years old with a congenital heart defect but otherwise immunologically healthy.

The rearrangement joins TRBV5-6 to TRBJ1-1; a possible D gene is TRBD1 (6 bases). This CDR3 spans 16 amino acids. Per the germline V gene, CDR1 is SGHDT and CDR2 is YYEEEE. Trimming shortened V by 4 bases and J by 0 bases, and 16 bases separated the two germline ends. CDR3 sequence (DNA): TGTGCCAGCAGCCCTAATGACAGGTCACTGAACACTGAAGCTTTCTTT. This gives the protein CASSPNDRSLNTEAFF.

J is TRBJ1-2 and V is TRBV28; 9 bases align to TRBD1. The CDR3 covers 16 residues. V gave up 7 bases and J gave up 8 bases; unmatched junction bases: 17. CDR1 MDHEN and CDR2 SYDVKM come from the germline V gene. DNA for the CDR3: TGTGCCAGCACTCCGGACAGGGGATTTCGTTTGGGAGGCTACACCTTC. Translating gives CASTPDRGFRLGGYTF.

This chain joins TRBV28 and TRBJ2-2; TRBD1 is a possible D gene (5 bases). CDR1 and CDR2 (germline): MDHEN, SYDVKM. With 3 bases removed from V and 6 bases from J, the gap between germline ends came to 14 bases. The CDR3 consists of 15 residues. The CDR3 DNA is TGTGCCAGCAGTTTTGCTGGACAAGGACCCGGGGAGCTGTTTTTT. This translates into CASSFAGQGPGELFF.

The genes are TRBV25-1 and TRBJ2-2; 9 bases fit TRBD1. V lost 2 bases, J lost 3 bases, and 1 base stayed unmatched. This CDR3 has 15 amino acids. The germline V gene has CDR1 MGHDK and CDR2 SYGVNS. This CDR3 reads CASSERDRDTGELFF. CDR3 in DNA: TGTGCCAGCAGTGAAAGGGACAGGGACACCGGGGAGCTGTTTTTT.

A single count supports this clone. CDR3 sequence reads: CASRPIDYEPNYGYTF. The CDR3 coding sequence is TGTGCCAGTAGACCAATAGATTACGAACCCAACTATGGCTACACCTTC. The V gene is TRBV19, the J gene TRBJ1-2; D is undetermined. CDR3 length: 16 amino acids. V was cut by 6 bases and J by 2 bases, with 19 bases left in between. CDR1 is LNHDA, CDR2 SQIVND, per germline (reference sequence).

The chain carries TRBV4-2 and TRBJ2-5; the match to TRBD1 covers 7 bases. V was pared by 2 bases and J by 7 bases, with 16 bases of the junction left unmatched. This CDR3 is built from 17 residues. Per germline, CDR1 LGHNA and CDR2 YNFKEQ. The CDR3 nucleotides are TGTGCCAGCAGCCAAAGGGGGACAGCCCGGTGGAATTCGACCCAGTACTTC. Protein sequence: CASSQRGTARWNSTQYF.

This chain joins TRBV6-5 and TRBJ2-3; weak D call: TRBD2 (5 bases). The CDR3 sequence is 15 residues long. CDR1 and CDR2 from the germline V gene are MNHEY and SVGAGI. V lost 5 bases to trimming and J lost 0 bases, with 12 bases between them. The CDR3 here is CASSTRAASTDTQYF. The CDR3 nucleotides read TGTGCCAGCAGTACTCGAGCGGCTAGCACAGATACGCAGTATTTT.

The rearrangement joins TRBV9 to TRBJ1-2; weak D call: TRBD1 (6 bases). The V gene lost 0 bases and the J gene lost 3 bases, with 15 bases spanning the gap. Germline CDR1 and CDR2: SGDLS and YYNGEE. This CDR3 has 16 residues. CDR3 loop: CASSVATGGRHYGYTF. The CDR3 region has the DNA TGTGCCAGCAGCGTAGCTACCGGGGGGCGACACTATGGCTACACCTTC. The variable domain in full, completed from reference TRBV9 and TRBJ1-2, reads DSGVTQTPKHLITATGQRVTLRCSPRSGDLSVYWYQQSLDQGLQFLIQYYNGEERAKGNILERFSAQQFPDLHSELNLSSLELGDSALYFCASSVATGGRHYGYTFGSGTRLTVV.

The rearrangement joins TRBV6-5 to TRBJ1-3; no clear D gene. The CDR3 runs to 15 residues. V was trimmed by 6 bases and J by 5 bases, leaving 17 bases between them. Germline V gene sequence: CDR1 MNHEY, CDR2 SVGAGI. CDR3: CASRARSTLRNTIYF. The CDR3 bases are TGTGCCAGCAGAGCCCGGAGTACCCTTAGAAACACCATATATTTT.

The chain employs TRBV5-4 and TRBJ2-7; D may be TRBD2 (5 bases). This CDR3 region has 14 residues. Germline loops: CDR1 SGHNT, CDR2 YYREEE (reference sequence). Trimming shortened V by 0 bases and J by 2 bases, and 9 bases separated the two germline ends. In DNA form, the CDR3 reads TGTGCCAGCAGCTTGGAGCGGTGGCCCTACGAGCAGTACTTC. Translating gives CASSLERWPYEQYF.

The V and J genes are TRBV7-9 and TRBJ1-6; no clear D. Germline values: CDR1 SEHNR, CDR2 FQNEAQ (reference sequence). V was trimmed by 3 bases and J by 7 bases, leaving 13 bases between them. This CDR3 region has 15 residues. The CDR3 protein is CASSLVRASNSPLHF. The CDR3 coding sequence is TGTGCCAGCAGCTTGGTCCGAGCTTCCAATTCACCCCTCCACTTT.

V gene TRBV19 combines with J gene TRBJ2-5, with a tentative D call TRBD1 (5 bases). The ends were cut back, 9 bases at V and 2 bases at J, with 10 bases in the middle. This CDR3 has 12 residues. CDR1 is LNHDA and CDR2 is SQIVND in the germline V gene (reference sequence). CDR3 nucleotide sequence: TGTGCCAGCAGGGATCGTCAAGAGACCCAGTACTTC. Its translation is CASRDRQETQYF.

This chain connects TRBV7-2 to TRBJ1-5; unclear D gene. Germline loops: CDR1 SGHTA, CDR2 FQGNSA. The CDR3 is 13 residues long. V was shortened by 4 bases and J by 5 bases, with 9 bases between the two germline ends. The CDR3 nucleotides are TGTGCCAGCAGCTCGAAGGGTGATCAGCCCCAGCATTTT. Its protein is CASSSKGDQPQHF.

This clone came up once. J is TRBJ1-1 and V is TRBV29-1; D is unclear. V lost 0 bases to trimming and J lost 6 bases, with 17 bases between them. This CDR3 comprises 15 residues. CDR1 is SQVTM, CDR2 ANQGSEA, per germline. The CDR3 DNA reads TGCAGCGTTGAAGATAAACCACCTCTGGGCCCTGAAGCTTTCTTT. It yields the protein CSVEDKPPLGPEAFF.